This TCR beta chain stems from a study of Tregs in tolerant kidney transplant recipients. Findings and limits, study-wide: Some patients' samples used different primers over time, so nucleotide sequences weren't comparable. In tolerant patients, donor-specific Tregs outgrew total Tregs, suggesting antigen-driven expansion. Biological reproducibility was not directly addressed, but technical replication error appeared minimal.

Unstimulated regulatory T cells (CD4+CD25+CD127-), CD4+CD25- non-regulatory cells, CD4 and CD8 cells were FACS-sorted from thawed PBMCs. The data were produced by immunoSEQ multiplex PCR, yet TCRdb's version contains in-frame clones alone and is incomplete. This sample has approximately 75,000 clones, with approximately 90% found just once. Unmatched junction bases numbered 9, after V lost 5 bases and J lost 9 bases. CDR1 MNHEY and CDR2 SMNVEV come from the germline V gene (reference sequence). This CDR3 spans 14 amino acids. About this clone: No antigen is known for it.

This clonotype originated in a human donor who received a combined kidney and bone marrow transplant. The rearrangement uses TRBV27 and TRBJ2-1; 8 bases are shared with TRBD2. This material consisted of Tregs from blood, taken before the transplant. CDR3 in amino acids: CASSLGTRNGEQFF. The CDR3 DNA sequence: TGTGCCAGCAGTCTAGGGACTAGGAACGGTGAGCAGTTCTTC.